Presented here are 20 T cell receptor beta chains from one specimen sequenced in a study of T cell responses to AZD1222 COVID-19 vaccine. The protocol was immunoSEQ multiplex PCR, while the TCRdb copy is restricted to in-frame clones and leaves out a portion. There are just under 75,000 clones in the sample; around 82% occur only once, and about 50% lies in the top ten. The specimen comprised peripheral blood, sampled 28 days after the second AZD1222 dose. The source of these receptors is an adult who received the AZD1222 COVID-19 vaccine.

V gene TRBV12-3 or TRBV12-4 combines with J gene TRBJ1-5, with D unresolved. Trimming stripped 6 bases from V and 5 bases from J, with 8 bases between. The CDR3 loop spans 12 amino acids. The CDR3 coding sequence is TGTGCCAGCAGCCCGGGAGATCAGCCCCAGCATTTT. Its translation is CASSPGDQPQHF.

CDR3 loop: CASSEGASSYNEQFF. CDR3 coding DNA: TGTGCCAGCAGTGAGGGGGCTAGCTCCTACAATGAGCAGTTCTTC. The chain carries TRBV6-1 and TRBJ2-1; a possible D gene is TRBD1 (6 bases). V was trimmed by 3 bases and J by 0 bases, leaving 9 bases between them. The CDR3 is 15 residues long. Germline V CDR1 and CDR2: MNHNS, SASEGT.

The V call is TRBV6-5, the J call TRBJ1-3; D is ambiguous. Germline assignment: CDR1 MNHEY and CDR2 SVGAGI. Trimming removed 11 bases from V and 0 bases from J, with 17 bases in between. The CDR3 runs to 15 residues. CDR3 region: CASTGGQTSGNTIYF. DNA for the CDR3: TGTGCCTCCACGGGTGGGCAGACCTCTGGAAACACCATATATTTT.

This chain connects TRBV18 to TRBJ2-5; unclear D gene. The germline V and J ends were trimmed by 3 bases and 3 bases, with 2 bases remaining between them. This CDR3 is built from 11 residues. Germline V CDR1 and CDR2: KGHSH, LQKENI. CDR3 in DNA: TGTGCCAGCTCACCCAAAGAGACCCAGTACTTC. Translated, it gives CASSPKETQYF.

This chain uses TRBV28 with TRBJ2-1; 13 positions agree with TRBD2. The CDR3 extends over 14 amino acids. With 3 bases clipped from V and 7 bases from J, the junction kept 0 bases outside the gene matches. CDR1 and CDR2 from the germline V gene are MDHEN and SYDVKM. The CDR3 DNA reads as TGTGCCAGCAGTTTGGGACTAGCGGGGAATGAGCAGTTCTTC. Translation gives CASSLGLAGNEQFF.

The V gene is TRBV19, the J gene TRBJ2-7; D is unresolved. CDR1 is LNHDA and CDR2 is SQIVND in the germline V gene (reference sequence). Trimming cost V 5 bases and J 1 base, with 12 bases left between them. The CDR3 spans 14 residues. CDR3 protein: CASSARWKSYEQYF. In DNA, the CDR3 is TGTGCCAGTAGTGCCCGTTGGAAGTCCTACGAGCAGTACTTC.

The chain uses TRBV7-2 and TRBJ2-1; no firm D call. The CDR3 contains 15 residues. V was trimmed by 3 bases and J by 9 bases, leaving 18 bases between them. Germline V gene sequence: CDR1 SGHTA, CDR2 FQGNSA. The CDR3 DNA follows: TGTGCCAGCAGCTTTTCATCTGGCGGCGTTCCTGAGCAGTTCTTC. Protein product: CASSFSSGGVPEQFF. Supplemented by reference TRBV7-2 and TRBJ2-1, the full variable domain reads GAGVSQSPSNKVTEKGKDVELRCDPISGHTALYWYRQSLGQGLEFLIYFQGNSAPDKSGLPSDRFSAERTGGSVSTLTIQRTQQEDSAVYLCASSFSSGGVPEQFFGPGTRLTVL.

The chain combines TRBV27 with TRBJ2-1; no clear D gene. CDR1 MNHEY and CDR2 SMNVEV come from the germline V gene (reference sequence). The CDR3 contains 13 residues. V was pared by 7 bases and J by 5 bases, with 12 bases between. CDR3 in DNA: TGTGCCAGCACGGGTTTGAGCAACAATGAGCAGTTCTTC. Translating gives CASTGLSNNEQFF.

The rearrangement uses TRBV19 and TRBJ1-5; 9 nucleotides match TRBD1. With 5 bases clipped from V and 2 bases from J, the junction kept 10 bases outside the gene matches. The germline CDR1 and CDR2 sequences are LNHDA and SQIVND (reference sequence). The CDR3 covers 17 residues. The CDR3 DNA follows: TGTGCCAGTAGTCCGAGACAGGGGGGGGTTGGCAATCAGCCCCAGCATTTT. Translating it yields CASSPRQGGVGNQPQHF.

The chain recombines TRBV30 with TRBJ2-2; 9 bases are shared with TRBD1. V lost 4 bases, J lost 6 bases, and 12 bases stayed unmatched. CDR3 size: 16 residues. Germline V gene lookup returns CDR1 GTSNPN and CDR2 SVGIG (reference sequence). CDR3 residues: CAWMGSGQGRPGELFF. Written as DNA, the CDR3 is TGTGCCTGGATGGGTTCCGGACAGGGGCGGCCCGGGGAGCTGTTTTTT.

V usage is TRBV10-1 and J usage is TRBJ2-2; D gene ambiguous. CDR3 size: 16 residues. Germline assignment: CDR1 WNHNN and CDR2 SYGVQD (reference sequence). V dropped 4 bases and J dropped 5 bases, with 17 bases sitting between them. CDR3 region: CASSGTGSPETGELFF. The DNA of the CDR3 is TGCGCCAGCAGTGGGACCGGGTCTCCCGAAACCGGGGAGCTGTTTTTT.

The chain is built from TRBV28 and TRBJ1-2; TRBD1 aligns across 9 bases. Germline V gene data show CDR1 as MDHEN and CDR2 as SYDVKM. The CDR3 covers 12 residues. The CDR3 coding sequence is TGTGCGTACAGGGGGCGTAACTATGGCTACACCTTC. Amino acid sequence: CAYRGRNYGYTF.

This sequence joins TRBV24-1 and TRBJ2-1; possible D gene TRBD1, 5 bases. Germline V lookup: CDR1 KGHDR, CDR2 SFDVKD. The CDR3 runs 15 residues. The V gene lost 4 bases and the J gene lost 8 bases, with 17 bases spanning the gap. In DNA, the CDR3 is TGTGCCACCAGTGACCCTGGGGCCAGGTTTGATGAGCAGTTCTTC. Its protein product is CATSDPGARFDEQFF.

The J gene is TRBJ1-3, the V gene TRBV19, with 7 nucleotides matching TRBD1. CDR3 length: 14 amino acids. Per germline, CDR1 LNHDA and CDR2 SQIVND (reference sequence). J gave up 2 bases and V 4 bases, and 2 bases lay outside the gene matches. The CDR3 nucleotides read TGTGCCAGTAGTACGACAGGGACTGGAAACACCATATATTTT. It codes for CASSTTGTGNTIYF. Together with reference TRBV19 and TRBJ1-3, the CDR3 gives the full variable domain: DGGITQSPKYLFRKEGQNVTLSCEQNLNHDAMYWYRQDPGQGLRLIYYSQIVNDFQKGDIAEGYSVSREKKESFPLTVTSAQKNPTAFYLCASSTTGTGNTIYFGEGSWLTVV.

The CDR3 protein is CSVDGTGIMNTEAFF. CDR3 nucleotides: TGCAGCGTTGACGGGACAGGGATCATGAACACTGAAGCTTTCTTT. The rearrangement links TRBV29-1 to TRBJ1-1; 9 bases are shared with TRBD1. The germline V gene has CDR1 SQVTM and CDR2 ANQGSEA. The CDR3 sequence is 15 residues long. Trimming at V came to 3 bases and at J to 0 bases, leaving 5 bases not matched to a gene.

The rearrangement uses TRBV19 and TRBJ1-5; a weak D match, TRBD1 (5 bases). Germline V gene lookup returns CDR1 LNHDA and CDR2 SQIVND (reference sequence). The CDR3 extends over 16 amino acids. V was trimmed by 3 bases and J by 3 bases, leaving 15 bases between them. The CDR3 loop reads CASSITQGDPNQPQHF. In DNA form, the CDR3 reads TGTGCCAGTAGTATTACTCAGGGAGACCCCAATCAGCCCCAGCATTTT.

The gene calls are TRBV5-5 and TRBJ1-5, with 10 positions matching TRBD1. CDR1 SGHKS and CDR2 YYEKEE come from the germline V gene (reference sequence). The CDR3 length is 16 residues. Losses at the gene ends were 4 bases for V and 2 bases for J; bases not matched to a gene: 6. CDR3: CASSPGQGLGNQPQHF. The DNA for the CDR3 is TGTGCCAGCAGCCCGGGACAGGGGTTGGGCAATCAGCCCCAGCATTTT.

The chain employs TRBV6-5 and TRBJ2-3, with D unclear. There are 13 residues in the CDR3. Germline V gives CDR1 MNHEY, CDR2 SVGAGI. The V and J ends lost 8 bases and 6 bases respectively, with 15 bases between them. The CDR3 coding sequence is TGTGCCAGCCGTACCACAGCCAGGGATACGCAGTATTTT. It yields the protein CASRTTARDTQYF.

The CDR3: CASSSYQGSNQPQHF. CDR3 coding DNA: TGTGCCAGCAGCTCCTATCAGGGAAGCAATCAGCCCCAGCATTTT. The rearrangement uses TRBV7-7 and TRBJ1-5; perhaps TRBD1 as D (5 bases). The CDR3 has 15 amino acids. The germline V and J ends were trimmed by 4 bases and 1 base, with 11 bases remaining between them. The germline CDR1 and CDR2 sequences are SSHAT and FNYEAQ (reference sequence).

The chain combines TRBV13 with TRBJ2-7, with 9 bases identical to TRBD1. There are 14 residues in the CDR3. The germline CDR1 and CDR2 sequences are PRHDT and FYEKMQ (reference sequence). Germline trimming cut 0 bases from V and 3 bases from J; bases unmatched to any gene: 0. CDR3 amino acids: CASSLGGQGYEQYF. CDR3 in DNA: TGTGCCAGCAGCTTAGGGGGACAGGGCTACGAGCAGTACTTC.